This is a list of T cell receptor beta chains from one sample in a study of blood T cell repertoires in COVID-19. This table comes from immunoSEQ multiplex PCR, and its TCRdb copy is limited to in-frame clones, with some not included. The table includes around 380,000 clones, more than 75% detected once. The sample taken for sequencing was peripheral blood. Receptors originate from a human donor with acute or convalescent COVID-19. The donor label of this sample is uncertain. Each CDR3 is given with its conserved first and last residue. D genes are given only for firm matches. Not all rows give a size; the values are once, few, many and, for expanded clones, a class.

. TRBJ2-7 . TRBV2 CASSPAASSYEQYF TGTGCCAGCAGCCCCGCGGCAAGCTCCTACGAGCAGTACTTC
TRBD2 TRBJ2-7 . TRBV30 CAWKRGSGNPSYEQYF TGTGCCTGGAAACGGGGTAGCGGGAATCCATCCTACGAGCAGTACTTC
. TRBJ1-1 . TRBV27 CASRVVSISNTEAFF TGTGCCAGCCGGGTCGTATCCATCTCGAACACTGAAGCTTTCTTT
TRBD1 TRBJ2-7 . TRBV6-5 CASSSRGTGAAEQYF TGTGCCAGCAGTTCCCGGGGGACAGGGGCCGCCGAGCAGTACTTC
. TRBJ2-3 . TRBV19 CASSLGLLVSDTQYF TGTGCCAGTAGTTTGGGACTTCTAGTCTCAGATACGCAGTATTTT
. TRBJ1-4 . TRBV28 CASSLLDRTTNEKLFF TGTGCCAGCAGTTTATTGGACAGAACAACTAATGAAAAACTGTTTTTT
TRBD1 TRBJ2-4 few TRBV18 CASSPGQGGKVIQYF TGTGCCAGCTCACCTGGACAGGGGGGCAAGGTCATTCAGTACTTC
TRBD1 TRBJ2-1 once TRBV10-2 CASSTGALPDEQFF TGCGCCAGTTCCACAGGGGCCTTACCGGATGAGCAGTTCTTC
. TRBJ2-1 . TRBV7-9 CASSLDPLEQFF TGTGCCAGCAGCTTAGACCCCCTAGAGCAGTTCTTC
TRBD2 TRBJ2-5 . TRBV5-1 CASSLADGTRAQYF TGCGCCAGCAGCTTGGCCGATGGGACTAGGGCCCAGTACTTC
. TRBJ2-1 . TRBV28 CASGPGVGGMQFF TGTGCCAGCGGACCGGGAGTCGGGGGTATGCAGTTCTTC
. TRBJ2-2 . TRBV28 CASLLSAGATGELFF TGTGCCAGCCTTCTCTCGGCAGGTGCCACCGGGGAGCTGTTTTTT
TRBD1 TRBJ1-2 . TRBV6-5 CASKGQFYGYTF TGTGCCAGCAAGGGACAGTTCTATGGCTACACCTTC
TRBD2 TRBJ2-2 . TRBV30 CALVAGMANTGELFF TGTGCCTTGGTAGCGGGAATGGCGAACACCGGGGAGCTGTTTTTT
. TRBJ2-1 . TRBV7-9 CALSPRPGFDEQFF TGTGCCCTCAGTCCGAGGCCCGGGTTCGATGAGCAGTTCTTC
TRBD2 TRBJ2-1 . TRBV7-8 CASSNNSGRGSEQFF TGTGCCAGCAGCAATAATAGCGGGAGGGGATCTGAGCAGTTCTTC
. TRBJ2-1 . TRBV30 CAWSVSGAYNEQFF TGTGCCTGGAGTGTGTCGGGAGCCTACAATGAGCAGTTCTTC
. TRBJ1-6 . TRBV5-1 CASSLGGSQYNSPLHF TGCGCCAGCAGCTTGGGCGGGAGCCAGTATAATTCACCCCTCCACTTT
. TRBJ1-4 . TRBV7-2 CASSLERRVKDEKLFF TGTGCCAGCAGCTTAGAGCGTCGGGTGAAGGATGAAAAACTGTTTTTT
TRBD2 TRBJ2-7 . TRBV2 CASSERFRLAGVEQYF TGTGCCAGCAGTGAACGTTTTCGTCTAGCGGGAGTTGAGCAGTACTTC
. TRBJ2-2 many TRBV5-6 CASSLLVGELFF TGTGCCAGCAGCTTGCTCGTCGGGGAGCTGTTTTTT
. TRBJ2-3 . TRBV28 CASSGGPRTDTQYF TGTGCCAGCAGCGGGGGTCCACGAACAGATACGCAGTATTTT
. TRBJ2-1 . TRBV5-5 CASSSPGVNEQFF TGTGCCAGCAGCTCCCCAGGGGTCAATGAGCAGTTCTTC
TRBD1 TRBJ1-1 . TRBV19 CASSILYRGMNTEAFF TGTGCCAGTAGTATTTTATACAGGGGCATGAACACTGAAGCTTTCTTT
. TRBJ1-2 . TRBV4-1 CASSQGPTGSYGYTF TGCGCCAGCAGCCAAGGACCGACAGGAAGCTATGGCTACACCTTC
. TRBJ1-1 . TRBV29-1 CSGDRVNTEAFF TGCAGCGGCGACAGAGTGAACACTGAAGCTTTCTTT
. TRBJ1-3 . TRBV9 CASSISPATNTIYF TGTGCCAGCAGCATTAGCCCCGCCACGAACACCATATATTTT
. TRBJ1-4 once TRBV5-1 CASSLVWRTATNEKLFF TGCGCCAGCAGCTTGGTGTGGAGGACAGCAACTAATGAAAAACTGTTTTTT
. TRBJ2-7 . TRBV11-2 CASSLRRGHSYEQYF TGTGCCAGCAGCTTACGGCGGGGGCATTCCTACGAGCAGTACTTC
. TRBJ2-7 few TRBV3-1/TRBV3-2 CASSQDREWSF TGTGCCAGCAGCCAAGATCGCGAATGGAGTTTC
. TRBJ1-3 . TRBV28 CASKTGSSGNTIYF TGTGCCAGCAAAACGGGGAGCTCTGGAAACACCATATATTTT
TRBD1 TRBJ2-1 . TRBV2 CATRVRQGHNEQFF TGTGCCACCAGAGTGAGACAGGGACACAATGAGCAGTTCTTC
. TRBJ1-2 . TRBV19 CASNLINRENGYTF TGTGCCAGCAATCTCATCAATCGGGAGAACGGCTACACCTTC
. TRBJ1-1 few TRBV30 CAWGRAGKTEAFF TGTGCCTGGGGCCGGGCGGGGAAGACTGAAGCTTTCTTT
TRBD1 TRBJ1-2 . TRBV29-1 CSVDRGDYGYTF TGCAGCGTTGACAGGGGGGACTATGGCTACACCTTC
TRBD1 TRBJ1-2 . TRBV11-2 CASSPGQGIYGYTF TGTGCCAGCAGCCCGGGACAGGGGATTTATGGCTACACCTTC
. TRBJ2-2 . TRBV4-2 CASSPAAVTGELFF TGTGCCAGCAGCCCAGCGGCGGTCACCGGGGAGCTGTTTTTT
. TRBJ1-2 few TRBV5-1 CASSSTANYGYTF TGCGCCAGCAGCTCGACAGCTAACTATGGCTACACCTTC
. TRBJ1-5 . TRBV30 CAWRARGYNQPQHF TGTGCCTGGAGGGCCCGAGGGTACAATCAGCCCCAGCATTTT
TRBD1 TRBJ2-4 . TRBV19 CASNPGQAAKNIQYF TGTGCCAGTAATCCGGGACAGGCAGCCAAAAACATTCAGTACTTC
. TRBJ2-1 . TRBV14 CASSRGESRQFF TGTGCCAGCAGCCGCGGGGAGAGTAGACAGTTCTTC
TRBD2 TRBJ2-1 . TRBV7-9 CASSFIRQLAGPNEQFF TGTGCCAGCAGCTTCATAAGGCAACTAGCGGGCCCCAATGAGCAGTTCTTC
. TRBJ2-7 . TRBV7-9 CASSRGAYEQYF TGTGCCAGCAGCCGGGGAGCCTACGAGCAGTACTTC
. TRBJ2-2 . TRBV2 CASSEARVAGGELFF TGTGCCAGCAGTGAAGCTAGAGTGGCGGGCGGGGAGCTGTTTTTT
TRBD1 TRBJ1-6 few TRBV19 CASRYGTDSYSPLHF TGTGCCAGTAGATACGGGACAGATTCATATTCACCCCTCCACTTT
. TRBJ1-1 . TRBV18 CASSVTRSLEAFF TGTGCCAGCTCCGTCACCCGGAGCCTTGAAGCTTTCTTT
. TRBJ2-6 . TRBV15 CATSRDKEISGANVLTF TGTGCCACCAGCAGAGATAAGGAGATCTCTGGGGCCAACGTCCTGACTTTC
TRBD1 TRBJ1-1 few TRBV6-5 CASSRTGVPEAFF TGTGCCAGCAGCCGGACAGGAGTCCCTGAAGCTTTCTTT
TRBD1 TRBJ1-1 . TRBV18 CASSPGQGAEAFF TGTGCCAGCTCACCGGGACAGGGGGCTGAAGCTTTCTTT
TRBD2 TRBJ2-7 . TRBV6-5 CASSLGLAGGSYEQYF TGTGCCAGCAGTTTGGGACTAGCGGGAGGGTCCTACGAGCAGTACTTC
. TRBJ2-3 . TRBV5-1 CASSAGRVTDTQYF TGCGCCAGCAGCGCGGGCCGTGTAACAGATACGCAGTATTTT
. TRBJ1-4 . TRBV6-1 CASSEAAGSSNEKLFF TGTGCCAGCAGTGAAGCCGCGGGATCCTCTAATGAAAAACTGTTTTTT
. TRBJ2-7 . TRBV12-2 CASRFWGHEQYF TGTGCAAGTCGCTTCTGGGGGCACGAGCAGTACTTC